The rows below give T cell receptor beta chains drawn from one sample of a study of blood T cell repertoires in COVID-19. Assay: immunoSEQ multiplex PCR; the TCRdb copy retains only in-frame clones and omits some. The sample holds about 370,000 clones, approximately 88% seen once. The sample taken for sequencing was peripheral blood. Receptors originate from a woman between 25 and 40 years old with COVID-19, enrolled during active disease. The CDR3 runs from the conserved cysteine through the conserved F or W. Fields, in order: clone size, J gene, D gene, V gene, CDR3 protein, CDR3 DNA. A D gene is named only where the DNA matches it firmly. Size is stated for part of the rows, as once, few or many counts, or as a class when the clone is expanded.

-	TRBJ2-3	TRBD2	TRBV11-2	CASSGATSGEPGGDTQYF	TGTGCCAGCAGTGGGGCGACTAGCGGGGAGCCGGGGGGGGATACGCAGTATTTT
-	TRBJ1-6	TRBD1	TRBV6-2/TRBV6-3	CASSSLGQGGSPLHF	TGTGCCAGCAGTTCCCTCGGACAGGGAGGTTCACCCCTCCACTTT
-	TRBJ2-1	TRBD2	TRBV6-2/TRBV6-3	CASSPTGTSGSDEQFF	TGTGCCAGCAGTCCAACCGGGACTAGCGGGTCGGATGAGCAGTTCTTC
-	TRBJ2-7	TRBD1	TRBV27	CASSPRTGSYEQYF	TGTGCCAGCAGTCCAAGGACAGGGAGCTACGAGCAGTACTTC
-	TRBJ2-5	-	TRBV28	CASRLSETQYF	TGTGCCAGCAGACTGTCGGAGACCCAGTACTTC
-	TRBJ1-1	-	TRBV29-1	CSVNRNTEAFF	TGCAGCGTTAACAGGAATACTGAAGCTTTCTTT
-	TRBJ2-7	TRBD1	TRBV5-5	CASSDTGADEQYF	TGTGCCAGCAGCGATACAGGGGCCGACGAGCAGTACTTC
-	TRBJ2-3	-	TRBV11-2	CASSLGPPGTDTQYF	TGTGCCAGCAGCTTGGGCCCACCGGGAACAGATACGCAGTATTTT
once	TRBJ2-5	-	TRBV12-3/TRBV12-4	CASTRNSGETQYF	TGTGCCAGCACCCGGAATTCGGGAGAGACCCAGTACTTC
-	TRBJ1-2	-	TRBV6-5	CASSYGSFGNGYTF	TGTGCCAGCAGTTACGGGTCCTTCGGGAATGGCTACACCTTC
-	TRBJ2-1	-	TRBV5-3	CARRVQGNEQFF	TGTGCCAGAAGGGTGCAGGGGAATGAGCAGTTCTTC
-	TRBJ1-6	-	TRBV5-6	CASTRAGYPNSPLHF	TGTGCCAGCACCAGGGCAGGGTATCCCAATTCACCCCTCCACTTT
-	TRBJ2-1	-	TRBV6-5	CASSPLGQTNEQFF	TGTGCCAGCAGTCCCCTTGGGCAGACCAATGAGCAGTTCTTC
-	TRBJ1-1	-	TRBV2	CASSEDSANTEAFF	TGTGCCAGCAGCGAGGACAGTGCTAACACTGAAGCTTTCTTT
-	TRBJ2-1	-	TRBV6-2/TRBV6-3	CASSYGQGDEQFF	TGTGCCAGCAGTTACGGACAAGGGGATGAGCAGTTCTTC
few	TRBJ2-1	-	TRBV6-4	CASSSQQDNEQFF	TGTGCCAGCAGTTCACAACAGGACAATGAGCAGTTCTTC